This TCR beta chain came from a study of T cell responses to AZD1222 COVID-19 vaccine. Sequencing used immunoSEQ multiplex PCR; TCRdb keeps in-frame clones, though not all of them. The repertoire consists of around 110,000 clones, with about 90% occurring once and the leading ten covering roughly a fifth. Study-level results: Regions left unmutated in variants are reportedly the target of nearly half of spike-specific TCRs. Elevations in Spike-specific TCR breadth and depth followed administration of two AZD1222 doses. Of the AZD1222 recipients, only five to seven were seropositive at baseline. Among the donors, most were white British and more were female, and clonal diversity was possibly underestimated.

Germline CDR1 reads SSHAT; CDR2 reads FNYEAQ (reference sequence). The CDR3 sequence is 13 residues long. The V end lost 2 bases, the J end lost 7 bases, and 8 bases lay between the germline ends. Details on this clone: The antigen remains unidentified.

The source was peripheral blood, collected on day 0 of AZD1222 vaccination. The chain employs TRBV7-7 and TRBJ2-2; D not resolved. This sequence originates from an adult in good health. Written as DNA, the CDR3 is TGTGCCAGCAGCTTAATTATGCGCGGGGAGCTGTTTTTT. It is translated as CASSLIMRGELFF.